Below are 14 T cell receptor beta chains sequenced from a single sample in a study of T cell changes during pregnancy in multiple sclerosis. Here immunoSEQ multiplex PCR was the method, and the copy in TCRdb shows in-frame clones only, minus some. The sample records tens of thousands of clones, approximately 90% being singletons. The sequencing used CD4+ T cells from peripheral blood mononuclear cells, collected in the second trimester of pregnancy. The receptors shown here come from a female donor with multiple sclerosis, enrolled in a pregnancy study.

The chain couples TRBV5-5 to TRBJ2-7, with 11 bases lining up with TRBD1. This CDR3 is built from 14 residues. V lost 7 bases and J lost 3; bases outside the gene matches: 6. The germline gives CDR1 SGHKS, CDR2 YYEKEE (reference sequence). The CDR3 region has the DNA TGTGCCAGCGGCACCGGGACAGGGGGCTACGAGCAGTACTTC. Amino acids: CASGTGTGGYEQYF.

The chain is built from TRBV6-5 and TRBJ1-2; TRBD1 is a possible D gene (5 bases). The CDR3 is 13 residues long. Germline values: CDR1 MNHEY, CDR2 SVGAGI. The V gene lost 5 bases and the J gene lost 8 bases, with 15 bases spanning the gap. The CDR3 region has the DNA TGTGCCAGCAGTCGGGGGAGAGACGGAGGCTACACCTTC. It codes for CASSRGRDGGYTF.

The chain has TRBV10-3 and TRBJ1-5; 9 positions agree with TRBD1. This CDR3 region has 15 residues. Germline CDR1 ENHRY, CDR2 SYGVKD. J lost 4 bases, V lost 4 bases, and 5 bases had no gene match. In nucleotides, the CDR3 is TGTGCCATCAGTGCACGGACAGGGGTAAATCAGCCCCAGCATTTT. Protein product: CAISARTGVNQPQHF.

CDR3 nucleotides: TGTGCCAGTAGTGTTTCTGGGACTAGCGGGAGTACTGCCTATGAGCAGTTCTTC. Protein sequence: CASSVSGTSGSTAYEQFF. The chain combines TRBV19 with TRBJ2-1; 14 bases are a match to TRBD2. Germline-derived CDR1 and CDR2 are LNHDA and SQIVND (reference sequence). The J segment lost 8 bases and the V segment lost 5 bases, leaving 14 bases of the junction unmatched. This CDR3 is built from 18 residues.

The CDR3 region is CASRETGSYSNQPQHF. The CDR3 bases are TGTGCCAGCAGGGAGACAGGTTCGTATAGCAATCAGCCCCAGCATTTT. The gene calls are TRBV27 and TRBJ1-5, with D tentatively TRBD1 (6 bases). V gave up 6 bases and J gave up 0 bases, with 15 bases separating them. This CDR3 is 16 amino acids long. Per germline, CDR1 MNHEY and CDR2 SMNVEV (reference sequence).

This chain joins TRBV20-1 and TRBJ1-2, with D hard to call. Germline CDR1 is DFQATT and CDR2 is SNEGSKA (reference sequence). V lost 6 bases and J lost 4, with 9 bases in between. The CDR3 contains 11 residues. The CDR3 is CSASRGYGYTF. The CDR3 DNA reads as TGCAGTGCAAGTAGAGGCTATGGCTACACCTTC.

J is TRBJ2-5 and V is TRBV11-3; 10 bases are shared with TRBD2. Unmatched junction bases numbered 3, after V lost 2 bases and J lost 3 bases. The CDR3 is 15 amino acids. Germline CDR1 and CDR2: SGHNT and YENEEA. Here the CDR3 reads CASSLSGRAEETQYF. CDR3 sequence (DNA): TGTGCCAGCAGCTTAAGCGGGAGGGCCGAAGAGACCCAGTACTTC.

This chain joins TRBV5-6 and TRBJ1-2; 7 positions match TRBD1. The CDR3 totals 15 residues. Germline values: CDR1 SGHDT, CDR2 YYEEEE. J gave up 2 bases and V 0 bases, and 4 bases lay outside the gene matches. CDR3 amino acids: CASSLGGGQNYGYTF. CDR3 nucleotides: TGTGCCAGCAGCTTGGGAGGGGGACAGAACTATGGCTACACCTTC.

This clone was detected only a few times. This chain joins TRBV2 and TRBJ1-2, with a weak D call TRBD1 (6 bases). Germline V gives CDR1 SNHLY, CDR2 FYNNEI. V was clipped by 2 bases and J by 4 bases, with 11 bases between them. This CDR3 is built from 14 residues. Here the CDR3 DNA reads TGTGCCAGCAGTGAAAGTACAGGGACCTATGGCTACACCTTC. This codes for CASSESTGTYGYTF.

The chain employs TRBV30 and TRBJ1-1, with TRBD1 identical over 9 bases. The germline V gene has CDR1 GTSNPN and CDR2 SVGIG (reference sequence). CDR3 size: 16 residues. The J segment lost 1 base and the V segment lost 3 bases, leaving 9 bases of the junction unmatched. The CDR3 nucleotides read TGTGCCTGGAGCAAACCTTCGGGACAGGGGAACACTGAAGCTTTCTTT. Its translation: CAWSKPSGQGNTEAFF. Supplemented by reference TRBV30 and TRBJ1-1, the full variable domain reads SQTIHQWPATLVQPVGSPLSLECTVEGTSNPNLYWYRQAAGRGLQLLFYSVGIGQISSEVPQNLSASRPQDRQFILSSKKLLLSDSGFYLCAWSKPSGQGNTEAFFGQGTRLTVV.

V gene TRBV19 combines with J gene TRBJ1-5; D not resolved. From germline, CDR1 is LNHDA and CDR2 SQIVND (reference sequence). The CDR3 runs to 15 residues. The ends were cut back, 3 bases at V and 1 base at J, with 10 bases in the middle. The CDR3 loop is CASSILPTSNQPQHF. The CDR3 DNA is TGTGCCAGTAGTATTTTACCGACAAGCAATCAGCCCCAGCATTTT.

The V call is TRBV5-1, the J call TRBJ1-3; possible D gene TRBD1, 6 bases. This CDR3 is 15 amino acids long. V was clipped by 4 bases and J by 3 bases, with 14 bases between them. CDR1 and CDR2 from the germline V gene are SGHRS and YFSETQ. CDR3 protein: CASSPTGRLGNTIYF. CDR3 nucleotide sequence: TGCGCCAGCAGCCCGACAGGAAGGCTTGGAAACACCATATATTTT.

The chain couples TRBV5-1 to TRBJ1-1; 7 bases fit TRBD1. J was trimmed by 7 bases and V by 3 bases; bases with no gene match: 9. The germline CDR1 and CDR2 sequences are SGHRS and YFSETQ. The CDR3 length is 14 residues. The CDR3 region is CASSYRQGLGEAFF. In DNA form, the CDR3 reads TGCGCCAGCAGCTATAGACAGGGTTTGGGTGAAGCTTTCTTT.

The chain is built from TRBV7-3 and TRBJ2-4; D may be TRBD2 (5 bases). Germline V gives CDR1 SGHTA, CDR2 FQGTGA. The germline V and J ends were trimmed by 5 bases and 3 bases, with 17 bases remaining between them. The CDR3 contains 16 residues. The CDR3 protein is CASSPHFGVDKNIQYF. CDR3 DNA sequence: TGTGCCAGCAGCCCCCATTTCGGGGTGGACAAAAACATTCAGTACTTC.